Listed here is a single T cell receptor (beta chain). The germline V and J ends were trimmed by 0 bases and 2 bases, with 12 bases remaining between them. In germline, CDR1 is SGHKS, CDR2 YYEKEE (reference sequence). CDR3 length: 16 residues. Clones were sequenced by immunoSEQ multiplex PCR, and TCRdb holds only the in-frame ones, with some missing. In the table there are about 210,000 clones, 75% to 90% of which are singletons. The sample originates from a study of blood T cell repertoires in COVID-19. Study-level background: In each case, the material was cDNA or gDNA derived from T cells, B-cell-depleted T cells, or PBMCs.

The TCR originated in a man in his sixties with acute or convalescent COVID-19. The sequenced material came from peripheral blood. This sequence joins TRBV5-5 and TRBJ1-5; D is unclear. The CDR3 is CASSLAVAPGNQPQHF. The CDR3 DNA sequence: TGTGCCAGCAGCTTGGCCGTAGCCCCTGGCAATCAGCCCCAGCATTTT.